This T cell receptor beta chain was identified during a study of blood T cells in healthy people across ages. A J-beta primer mix and a sample-barcoded 5' primer were used in a second PCR of roughly 6 to 11 cycles. Each cDNA molecule was tagged by a template-switch adaptor with 12 random nucleotides. Researchers report that each sample yielded at least 3 million CDR3-containing paired-end reads. MiXCR, applied by TCRdb to the 5' RACE reads, yields one record per CDR3 protein. The sample lists around 990,000 distinct CDR3 sequences, roughly 24% occurring once. This clonotype was seen only a few times. Antigen specificity is unknown. The study's findings and limits: Diversity was higher, and naive CD4+ cells more numerous, in long-lived donors than in aged donors.

The length of the CDR3 is 13 residues. V was clipped by 3 bases and J by 4 bases, with 12 bases between them. Germline V gives CDR1 SQVTM, CDR2 ANQGSEA. The same specimen was also included in a second study, on T cells of mothers and their children. That work contributes: Persisting microchimeric T cell clones went undetected.

The sequencing sample was made of blood. V is TRBV29-1 and J is TRBJ1-2; perhaps TRBD1 as D (6 bases). The source is a girl aged 2-10 years in good health. CDR3 sequence: CSVDGGQIYGYTF. CDR3 nucleotide sequence: TGCAGCGTTGACGGAGGACAGATCTATGGCTACACCTTC.